A selection of T cell receptor beta chains follows, all from one sample in a study of blood T cell repertoires in COVID-19. TCRdb's copy holds only in-frame clones and misses some; the assay was immunoSEQ multiplex PCR. The data show 200,000 to 250,000 clones, 84% seen once. Sequencing was carried out using PBMCs or T cells enriched from blood (not recorded which). The receptors shown here come from a woman aged 40 to 49 who had recovered from COVID-19. Both conserved end residues are part of each CDR3. D genes are given only for firm matches. Expanded clones are given a class, and other clones once, few, many or no size at all.

TRBV10-1,TRBJ2-3,-,-,CASSLSGGADTQYF,TGCGCCAGCAGTCTTTCGGGGGGCGCAGATACGCAGTATTTT
TRBV7-2,TRBJ1-4,-,-,CASSQGHTNEKLFF,TGTGCCAGCAGCCAGGGACATACGAATGAAAAACTGTTTTTT
TRBV15,TRBJ2-2,TRBD1,once,CATSRAKTGGGTGELFF,TGTGCCACCAGCAGAGCAAAGACAGGGGGTGGGACCGGGGAGCTGTTTTTT
TRBV27,TRBJ1-1,TRBD1,few,CASSERGPTEAFF,TGTGCCAGCAGTGAAAGGGGGCCCACTGAAGCTTTCTTT
TRBV10-3,TRBJ1-4,TRBD1,-,CAIMKQGVGKEKLFF,TGTGCCATCATGAAACAGGGGGTAGGAAAGGAAAAACTGTTTTTT
TRBV19,TRBJ1-1,TRBD1,-,CASSSYRGPNTEAFF,TGTGCCAGTAGTAGTTACAGGGGGCCGAACACTGAAGCTTTCTTT
TRBV25-1,TRBJ1-1,-,once,CASSITLNTEAFF,TGTGCCAGCAGTATAACATTGAACACTGAAGCTTTCTTT
TRBV19,TRBJ2-2,TRBD1,-,CASTPRGQGSLTGELFF,TGTGCCAGTACCCCTCGAGGACAGGGATCCCTAACCGGGGAGCTGTTTTTT
TRBV28,TRBJ1-1,-,-,CASRSYLFFRVNTEAFF,TGTGCCAGCAGATCTTACCTATTCTTCAGGGTTAACACTGAAGCTTTCTTT
TRBV12-5,TRBJ1-2,TRBD1,-,CASGLDLGQGAYDYGYTF,TGTGCTAGTGGTTTGGACTTGGGACAGGGGGCTTACGACTATGGCTACACCTTC
TRBV18,TRBJ1-1,-,-,CASSRGANTEAFF,TGTGCCAGCTCCCGGGGGGCTAACACTGAAGCTTTCTTT
TRBV2,TRBJ1-1,TRBD1,-,CATYRDRGTEAFF,TGTGCCACATACCGGGACAGGGGTACTGAAGCTTTCTTT
TRBV27,TRBJ2-2,-,-,CASRAGTRNTGELFF,TGTGCCAGCAGGGCCGGGACACGTAACACCGGGGAGCTGTTTTTT
TRBV9,TRBJ2-5,-,-,CASSALTGFQETQYF,TGTGCCAGCAGCGCCCTGACAGGTTTCCAAGAGACCCAGTACTTC
TRBV21-1,TRBJ2-2,-,-,CASSKDRGRRERSGELFF,TGTGCCAGCAGCAAAGATCGGGGGAGAAGGGAAAGGAGCGGGGAGCTGTTTTTT